This section outlines one T cell receptor beta chain sequence together with its context. Its antigen is not known. Culture lasted under 13 days before CD4+ T cell isolation. Vaccinees lacked prior SARS-CoV-2 infection and tested negative for nucleocapsid antibodies. In the cultures, half the medium was exchanged for IL-2 medium on days 3 and 7. These data originate in a study of vaccination effects on CD4 cells after COVID-19. The overall study: Some 2 million PBMC per well were cultured with roughly 9 IU/ml IL-2 and approximately 9.1 ug/ml peptides. The study, taken as a whole, reports: Cross-reactivity with common cold coronaviruses was shown by only 1 of 255 vaccine-induced clones in healthy vaccinees.

The CDR3 contains 12 residues. With 5 bases clipped from V and 7 bases from J, the junction kept 4 bases outside the gene matches. Looked up from germline, CDR1 is SQVTM and CDR2 is ANQGSEA. Produced via immunoSEQ multiplex PCR; TCRdb's table is partial and in-frame only. Here the sample spans about 74,000 clones, about 74% being singletons. The rearrangement joins TRBV29-1 to TRBJ1-4, with 7 bases lining up with TRBD1. This TCR was sampled from a human donor who received a COVID-19 vaccine. Material: CD4+ T cells from PBMCs cultured without peptide, obtained before COVID-19 vaccination. The CDR3, as DNA: TGCAGCGTTACCGCAGGGGGTGAAAAACTGTTTTTT. This encodes CSVTAGGEKLFF.